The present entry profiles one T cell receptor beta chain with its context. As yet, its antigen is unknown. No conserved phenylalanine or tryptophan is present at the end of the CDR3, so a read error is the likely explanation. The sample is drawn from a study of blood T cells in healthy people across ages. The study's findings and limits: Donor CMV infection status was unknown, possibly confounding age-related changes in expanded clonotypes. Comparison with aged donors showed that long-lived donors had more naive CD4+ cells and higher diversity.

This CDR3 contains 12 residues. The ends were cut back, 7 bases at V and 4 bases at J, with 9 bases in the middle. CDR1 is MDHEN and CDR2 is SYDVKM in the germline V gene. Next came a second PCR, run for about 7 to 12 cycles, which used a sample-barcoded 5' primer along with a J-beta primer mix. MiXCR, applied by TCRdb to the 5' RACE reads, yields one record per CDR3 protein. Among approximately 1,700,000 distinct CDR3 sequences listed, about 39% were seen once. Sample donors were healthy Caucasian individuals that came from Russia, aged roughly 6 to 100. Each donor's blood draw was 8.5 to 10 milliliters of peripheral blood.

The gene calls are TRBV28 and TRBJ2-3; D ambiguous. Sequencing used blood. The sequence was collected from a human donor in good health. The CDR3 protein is CASTTPSDTQYS. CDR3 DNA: TGTGCCAGCACCACCCCTTCAGATACGCAGTATTCT.